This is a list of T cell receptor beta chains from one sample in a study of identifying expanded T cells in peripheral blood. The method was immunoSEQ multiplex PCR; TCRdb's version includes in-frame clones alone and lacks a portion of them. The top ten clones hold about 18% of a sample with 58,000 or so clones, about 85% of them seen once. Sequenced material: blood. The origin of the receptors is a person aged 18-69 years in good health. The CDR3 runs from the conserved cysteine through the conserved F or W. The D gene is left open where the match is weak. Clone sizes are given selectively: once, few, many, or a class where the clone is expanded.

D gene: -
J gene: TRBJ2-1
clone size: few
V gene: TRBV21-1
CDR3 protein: CASTTRGWSYNEQFF
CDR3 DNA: TGTGCCAGCACGACGCGGGGGTGGTCCTACAATGAGCAGTTCTTC

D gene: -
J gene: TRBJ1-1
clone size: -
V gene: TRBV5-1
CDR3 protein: CASSLAEGFEAFF
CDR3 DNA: TGCGCCAGCAGCTTGGCGGAGGGGTTCGAAGCTTTCTTT

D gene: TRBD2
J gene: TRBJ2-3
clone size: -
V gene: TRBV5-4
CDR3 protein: CASSFPGGADTQYF
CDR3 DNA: TGTGCCAGCAGCTTTCCGGGGGGGGCAGATACGCAGTATTTT

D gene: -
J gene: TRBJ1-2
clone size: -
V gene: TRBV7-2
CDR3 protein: CASSPRITGNYGYTF
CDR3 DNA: TGTGCCAGCAGCCCGCGGATAACAGGAAACTATGGCTACACCTTC

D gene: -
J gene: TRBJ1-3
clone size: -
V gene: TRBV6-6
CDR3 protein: CASRNQVSGNTIYF
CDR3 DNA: TGTGCCAGCAGAAACCAGGTCTCTGGAAACACCATATATTTT

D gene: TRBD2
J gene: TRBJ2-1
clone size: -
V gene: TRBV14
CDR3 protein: CASSRKGGSGTSFNEQFF
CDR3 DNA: TGTGCCAGCAGCCGAAAAGGGGGGTCCGGGACTAGTTTCAATGAGCAGTTCTTC

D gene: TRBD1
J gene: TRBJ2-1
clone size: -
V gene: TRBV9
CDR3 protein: CASSPYGGTGANEQFF
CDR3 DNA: TGTGCCAGCAGCCCCTACGGAGGGACAGGGGCTAATGAGCAGTTCTTC

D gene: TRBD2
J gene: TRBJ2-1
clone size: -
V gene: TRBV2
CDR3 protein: CASSLAGGLNEQFF
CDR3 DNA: TGTGCCAGCAGCCTAGCGGGGGGGCTGAATGAGCAGTTCTTC

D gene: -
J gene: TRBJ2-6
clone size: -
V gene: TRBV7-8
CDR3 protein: CASSLSQGLRSGANVLTF
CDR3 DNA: TGTGCCAGCAGCTTATCACAGGGTCTCCGCTCTGGGGCCAACGTCCTGACTTTC

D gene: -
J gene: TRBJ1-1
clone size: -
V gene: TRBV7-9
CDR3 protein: CASSPGVANTEAFF
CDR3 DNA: TGTGCCAGCAGCCCCGGGGTCGCAAACACTGAAGCTTTCTTT

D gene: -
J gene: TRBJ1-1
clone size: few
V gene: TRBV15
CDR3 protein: CATSRDQTEAFF
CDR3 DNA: TGTGCCACCAGCAGAGATCAGACTGAAGCTTTCTTT

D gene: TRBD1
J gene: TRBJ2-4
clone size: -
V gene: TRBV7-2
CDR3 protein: CASSTRGTGNIQYF
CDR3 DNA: TGTGCCAGCAGCACCAGGGGGACCGGAAACATTCAGTACTTC

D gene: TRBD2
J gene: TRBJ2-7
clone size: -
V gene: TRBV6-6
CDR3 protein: CASRPTSGGDEQYF
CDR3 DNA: TGTGCCAGCAGGCCGACTAGCGGAGGGGACGAGCAGTACTTC

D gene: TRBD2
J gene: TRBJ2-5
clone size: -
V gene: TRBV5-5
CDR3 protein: CASSSVSGGGETQYF
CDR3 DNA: TGTGCCAGCAGCTCAGTTAGCGGGGGTGGAGAGACCCAGTACTTC

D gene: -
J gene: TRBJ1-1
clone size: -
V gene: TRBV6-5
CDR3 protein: CASRPTGMNTEAFF
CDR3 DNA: TGTGCCAGCAGACCCACAGGGATGAACACTGAAGCTTTCTTT

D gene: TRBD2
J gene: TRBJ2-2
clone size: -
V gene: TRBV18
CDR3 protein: CASSPGGSGGTGELFF
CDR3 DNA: TGTGCCAGCTCACCAGGCGGTAGCGGGGGAACCGGGGAGCTGTTTTTT

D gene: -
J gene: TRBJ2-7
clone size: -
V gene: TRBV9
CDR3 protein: CASSAGTLGSNEQYF
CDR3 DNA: TGTGCCAGCAGCGCAGGCACGCTGGGAAGCAACGAGCAGTACTTC

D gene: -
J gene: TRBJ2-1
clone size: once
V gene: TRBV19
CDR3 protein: CASSRVDEQFF
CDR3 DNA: TGTGCCAGTAGCAGGGTCGATGAGCAGTTCTTC

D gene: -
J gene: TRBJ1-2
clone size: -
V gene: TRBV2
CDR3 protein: CASSERPSSLLSGYTF
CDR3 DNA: TGTGCCAGCAGTGAAAGACCAAGCAGCCTACTTAGTGGCTACACCTTC

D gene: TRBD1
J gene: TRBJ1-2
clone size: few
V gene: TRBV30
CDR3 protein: CAKDRNGDGYTF
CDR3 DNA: TGTGCCAAGGACAGGAACGGCGATGGCTACACCTTC

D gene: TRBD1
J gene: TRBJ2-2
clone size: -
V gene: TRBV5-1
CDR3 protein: CASSLLQGVSTGELFF
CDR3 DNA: TGCGCCAGCAGCTTACTGCAGGGGGTTAGCACCGGGGAGCTGTTTTTT

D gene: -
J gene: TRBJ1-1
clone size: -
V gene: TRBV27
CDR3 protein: CASNRATVEAFF
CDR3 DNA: TGTGCCAGCAATCGGGCGACAGTTGAAGCTTTCTTT

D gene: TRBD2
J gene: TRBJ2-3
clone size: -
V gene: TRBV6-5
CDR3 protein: CASMVAGGWPDTQYF
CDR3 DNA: TGTGCCAGCATGGTAGCGGGAGGGTGGCCAGATACGCAGTATTTT

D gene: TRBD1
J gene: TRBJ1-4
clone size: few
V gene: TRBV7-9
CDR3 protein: CASRSGTDYEKLFF
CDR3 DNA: TGTGCCAGCAGGTCCGGGACAGATTATGAAAAACTGTTTTTT

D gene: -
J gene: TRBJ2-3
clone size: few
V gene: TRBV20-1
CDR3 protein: CSALRTDTQYF
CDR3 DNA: TGCAGTGCTTTACGCACAGATACGCAGTATTTT

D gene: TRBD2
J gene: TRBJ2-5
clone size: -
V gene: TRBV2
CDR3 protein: CASSEAFLAGGPQETQYF
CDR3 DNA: TGTGCCAGCAGTGAAGCTTTCCTAGCGGGGGGACCCCAAGAGACCCAGTACTTC

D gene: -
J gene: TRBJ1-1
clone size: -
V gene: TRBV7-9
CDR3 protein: CASSHRASNTEAFF
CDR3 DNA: TGTGCCAGCAGCCATAGGGCCTCGAACACTGAAGCTTTCTTT

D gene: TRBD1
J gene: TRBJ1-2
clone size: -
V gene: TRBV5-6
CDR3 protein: CASSLGTGGTNYGYTF
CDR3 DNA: TGTGCCAGCAGCTTAGGAACAGGGGGAACTAACTATGGCTACACCTTC

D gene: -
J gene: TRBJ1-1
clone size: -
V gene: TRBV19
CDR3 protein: CASSLSRGNTEAFF
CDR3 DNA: TGTGCCAGTAGTCTGAGTCGGGGGAACACTGAAGCTTTCTTT

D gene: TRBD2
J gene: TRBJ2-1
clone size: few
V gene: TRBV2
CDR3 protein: CASKVGLAGYNEQFF
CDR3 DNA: TGTGCCAGCAAAGTGGGGCTAGCGGGATACAATGAGCAGTTCTTC

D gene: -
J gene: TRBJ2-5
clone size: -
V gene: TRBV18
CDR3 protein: CASSLAGGRWETQYF
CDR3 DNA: TGTGCCAGCTCCCTGGCCGGGGGGCGTTGGGAGACCCAGTACTTC

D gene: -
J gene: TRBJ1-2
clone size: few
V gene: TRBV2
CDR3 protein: CASKSDSYGYTF
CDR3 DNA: TGTGCCAGCAAATCAGACAGCTATGGCTACACCTTC

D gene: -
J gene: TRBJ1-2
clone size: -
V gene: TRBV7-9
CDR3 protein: CASSLGVAIANYGYTF
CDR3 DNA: TGTGCCAGCAGCTTAGGGGTGGCCATTGCTAACTATGGCTACACCTTC

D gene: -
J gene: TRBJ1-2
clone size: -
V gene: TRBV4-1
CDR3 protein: CASSQDLAQGLNYGYTF
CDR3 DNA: TGCGCCAGCAGCCAAGATTTGGCGCAGGGCCTGAACTATGGCTACACCTTC

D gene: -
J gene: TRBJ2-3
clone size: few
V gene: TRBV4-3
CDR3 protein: CASSQEWVYGRGADTQYF
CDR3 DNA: TGCGCCAGCAGCCAAGAATGGGTTTACGGCAGGGGAGCAGATACGCAGTATTTT

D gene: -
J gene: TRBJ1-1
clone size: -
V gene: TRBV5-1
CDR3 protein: CASSLSGPTDEAFF
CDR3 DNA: TGCGCCAGCAGCTTGTCCGGACCGACCGATGAAGCTTTCTTT

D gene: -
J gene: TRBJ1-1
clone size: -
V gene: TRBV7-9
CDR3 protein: CASSLVSPTTEAFF
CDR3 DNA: TGTGCCAGCAGCTTAGTTTCACCAACCACTGAAGCTTTCTTT

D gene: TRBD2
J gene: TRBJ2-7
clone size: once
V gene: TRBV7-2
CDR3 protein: CASSLVRASGSSYEQYF
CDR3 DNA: TGTGCCAGCAGCTTAGTAAGGGCTAGCGGGTCCTCCTACGAGCAGTACTTC

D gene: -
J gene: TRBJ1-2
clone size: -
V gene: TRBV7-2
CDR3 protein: CASSLTQQGIYGYTF
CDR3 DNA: TGTGCCAGCAGCTTAACCCAGCAGGGAATCTATGGCTACACCTTC

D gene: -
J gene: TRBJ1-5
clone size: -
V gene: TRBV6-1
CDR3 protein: CASSEAGGTNQPQHF
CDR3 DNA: TGTGCCAGCAGTGAAGCGGGGGGGACCAATCAGCCCCAGCATTTT

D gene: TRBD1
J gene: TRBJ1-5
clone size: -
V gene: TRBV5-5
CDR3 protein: CASSTRDRDQPQHF
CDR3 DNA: TGTGCCAGCAGCACCAGAGACAGGGATCAGCCCCAGCATTTT

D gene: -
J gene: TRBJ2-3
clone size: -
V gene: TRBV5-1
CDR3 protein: CASSYDEGTQYF
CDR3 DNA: TGCGCCAGCAGCTACGACGAGGGTACGCAGTATTTT

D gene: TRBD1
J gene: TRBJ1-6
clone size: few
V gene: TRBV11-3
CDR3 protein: CASILSRGRDSPLHF
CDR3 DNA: TGTGCCAGCATCTTAAGCAGGGGGAGAGATTCACCCCTCCACTTT

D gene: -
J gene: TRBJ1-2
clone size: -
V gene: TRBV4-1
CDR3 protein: CASSQAWGVGGYTF
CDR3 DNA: TGCGCCAGCAGCCAAGCCTGGGGGGTTGGCGGCTACACCTTC

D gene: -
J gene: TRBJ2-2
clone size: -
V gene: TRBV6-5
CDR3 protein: CASSYATLLDTGELFF
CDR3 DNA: TGTGCCAGCAGTTACGCGACGCTGCTGGACACCGGGGAGCTGTTTTTT

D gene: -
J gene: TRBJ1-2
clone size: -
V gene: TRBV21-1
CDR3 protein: CASSSRGYHGYTF
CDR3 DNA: TGTGCCAGCAGCTCTCGGGGTTATCATGGCTACACCTTC

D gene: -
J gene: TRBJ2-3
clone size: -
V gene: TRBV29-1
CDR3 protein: CSGGLGPAYPQYF
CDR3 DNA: TGCAGCGGGGGCTTGGGACCCGCGTATCCGCAGTATTTT

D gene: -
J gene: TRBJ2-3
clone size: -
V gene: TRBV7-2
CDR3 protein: CASSYTDTQYF
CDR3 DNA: TGTGCCAGCAGCTACACAGATACGCAGTATTTT

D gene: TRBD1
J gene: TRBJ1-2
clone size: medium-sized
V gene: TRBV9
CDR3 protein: CASSKEQGSNYGYTF
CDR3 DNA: TGTGCCAGCAGCAAAGAACAGGGGTCTAACTATGGCTACACCTTC

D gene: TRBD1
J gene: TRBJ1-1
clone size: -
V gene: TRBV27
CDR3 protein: CASSPLTGRLNTEAFF
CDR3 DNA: TGTGCCAGCAGTCCTCTGACAGGGAGGTTGAACACTGAAGCTTTCTTT

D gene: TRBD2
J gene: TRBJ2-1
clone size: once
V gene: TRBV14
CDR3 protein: CASSPPGGGAYNEQFF
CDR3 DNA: TGTGCCAGCAGCCCCCCTGGCGGGGGGGCCTACAATGAGCAGTTCTTC

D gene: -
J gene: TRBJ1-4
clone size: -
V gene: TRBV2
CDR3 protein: CASNNGVEKLFF
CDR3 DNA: TGTGCCAGCAATAACGGCGTTGAAAAACTGTTTTTT

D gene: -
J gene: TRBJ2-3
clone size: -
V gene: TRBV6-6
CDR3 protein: CASTETWTDTQYF
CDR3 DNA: TGTGCCAGCACCGAAACATGGACAGATACGCAGTATTTT

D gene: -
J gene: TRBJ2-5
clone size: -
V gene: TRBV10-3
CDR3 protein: CATKDGGEETQYF
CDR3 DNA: TGTGCCACCAAGGACGGGGGCGAAGAGACCCAGTACTTC